These 3 T cell receptor beta chains share one sample of origin, sequenced in a study of blood T cell repertoires in COVID-19. TCRdb keeps only in-frame clones here, not all; method: immunoSEQ multiplex PCR. The repertoire holds 300,000 to 400,000 clones, with over 80% as singletons. The specimen sequenced was peripheral blood. The receptors were gathered from a woman in her forties or fifties with COVID-19, enrolled during active disease.

The chain uses TRBV13 and TRBJ2-7; TRBD1 agrees at 7 bases. CDR1 and CDR2 from the germline V gene are PRHDT and FYEKMQ (reference sequence). V lost 5 bases to trimming and J lost 5 bases; unmatched junction nucleotides: 12. The CDR3 consists of 15 residues. In DNA, the CDR3 is TGTGCCAGCAGCCCGAGCCCGGGACAGACACACGAGCAGTACTTC. This encodes CASSPSPGQTHEQYF.

The rearrangement joins TRBV6-5 to TRBJ2-3; possible D gene TRBD2, 6 bases. Germline values: CDR1 MNHEY, CDR2 SVGAGI. The germline V and J ends were trimmed by 2 bases and 0 bases, with 9 bases remaining between them. The CDR3 contains 15 residues. The DNA for the CDR3 is TGTGCCAGCAGTTACACCGGGACTAGCACAGATACGCAGTATTTT. Protein product: CASSYTGTSTDTQYF.

The CDR3 DNA is TGTGCCAGCAGCCCTTGGGGCAGGGGTTTTGGCTACACCTTC. Protein sequence: CASSPWGRGFGYTF. V gene TRBV5-6 combines with J gene TRBJ1-2; D may be TRBD1 (6 bases). Germline V CDR1 and CDR2: SGHDT, YYEEEE. The CDR3 consists of 14 residues. The V end lost 4 bases, the J end lost 7 bases, and 17 bases lay between the germline ends.